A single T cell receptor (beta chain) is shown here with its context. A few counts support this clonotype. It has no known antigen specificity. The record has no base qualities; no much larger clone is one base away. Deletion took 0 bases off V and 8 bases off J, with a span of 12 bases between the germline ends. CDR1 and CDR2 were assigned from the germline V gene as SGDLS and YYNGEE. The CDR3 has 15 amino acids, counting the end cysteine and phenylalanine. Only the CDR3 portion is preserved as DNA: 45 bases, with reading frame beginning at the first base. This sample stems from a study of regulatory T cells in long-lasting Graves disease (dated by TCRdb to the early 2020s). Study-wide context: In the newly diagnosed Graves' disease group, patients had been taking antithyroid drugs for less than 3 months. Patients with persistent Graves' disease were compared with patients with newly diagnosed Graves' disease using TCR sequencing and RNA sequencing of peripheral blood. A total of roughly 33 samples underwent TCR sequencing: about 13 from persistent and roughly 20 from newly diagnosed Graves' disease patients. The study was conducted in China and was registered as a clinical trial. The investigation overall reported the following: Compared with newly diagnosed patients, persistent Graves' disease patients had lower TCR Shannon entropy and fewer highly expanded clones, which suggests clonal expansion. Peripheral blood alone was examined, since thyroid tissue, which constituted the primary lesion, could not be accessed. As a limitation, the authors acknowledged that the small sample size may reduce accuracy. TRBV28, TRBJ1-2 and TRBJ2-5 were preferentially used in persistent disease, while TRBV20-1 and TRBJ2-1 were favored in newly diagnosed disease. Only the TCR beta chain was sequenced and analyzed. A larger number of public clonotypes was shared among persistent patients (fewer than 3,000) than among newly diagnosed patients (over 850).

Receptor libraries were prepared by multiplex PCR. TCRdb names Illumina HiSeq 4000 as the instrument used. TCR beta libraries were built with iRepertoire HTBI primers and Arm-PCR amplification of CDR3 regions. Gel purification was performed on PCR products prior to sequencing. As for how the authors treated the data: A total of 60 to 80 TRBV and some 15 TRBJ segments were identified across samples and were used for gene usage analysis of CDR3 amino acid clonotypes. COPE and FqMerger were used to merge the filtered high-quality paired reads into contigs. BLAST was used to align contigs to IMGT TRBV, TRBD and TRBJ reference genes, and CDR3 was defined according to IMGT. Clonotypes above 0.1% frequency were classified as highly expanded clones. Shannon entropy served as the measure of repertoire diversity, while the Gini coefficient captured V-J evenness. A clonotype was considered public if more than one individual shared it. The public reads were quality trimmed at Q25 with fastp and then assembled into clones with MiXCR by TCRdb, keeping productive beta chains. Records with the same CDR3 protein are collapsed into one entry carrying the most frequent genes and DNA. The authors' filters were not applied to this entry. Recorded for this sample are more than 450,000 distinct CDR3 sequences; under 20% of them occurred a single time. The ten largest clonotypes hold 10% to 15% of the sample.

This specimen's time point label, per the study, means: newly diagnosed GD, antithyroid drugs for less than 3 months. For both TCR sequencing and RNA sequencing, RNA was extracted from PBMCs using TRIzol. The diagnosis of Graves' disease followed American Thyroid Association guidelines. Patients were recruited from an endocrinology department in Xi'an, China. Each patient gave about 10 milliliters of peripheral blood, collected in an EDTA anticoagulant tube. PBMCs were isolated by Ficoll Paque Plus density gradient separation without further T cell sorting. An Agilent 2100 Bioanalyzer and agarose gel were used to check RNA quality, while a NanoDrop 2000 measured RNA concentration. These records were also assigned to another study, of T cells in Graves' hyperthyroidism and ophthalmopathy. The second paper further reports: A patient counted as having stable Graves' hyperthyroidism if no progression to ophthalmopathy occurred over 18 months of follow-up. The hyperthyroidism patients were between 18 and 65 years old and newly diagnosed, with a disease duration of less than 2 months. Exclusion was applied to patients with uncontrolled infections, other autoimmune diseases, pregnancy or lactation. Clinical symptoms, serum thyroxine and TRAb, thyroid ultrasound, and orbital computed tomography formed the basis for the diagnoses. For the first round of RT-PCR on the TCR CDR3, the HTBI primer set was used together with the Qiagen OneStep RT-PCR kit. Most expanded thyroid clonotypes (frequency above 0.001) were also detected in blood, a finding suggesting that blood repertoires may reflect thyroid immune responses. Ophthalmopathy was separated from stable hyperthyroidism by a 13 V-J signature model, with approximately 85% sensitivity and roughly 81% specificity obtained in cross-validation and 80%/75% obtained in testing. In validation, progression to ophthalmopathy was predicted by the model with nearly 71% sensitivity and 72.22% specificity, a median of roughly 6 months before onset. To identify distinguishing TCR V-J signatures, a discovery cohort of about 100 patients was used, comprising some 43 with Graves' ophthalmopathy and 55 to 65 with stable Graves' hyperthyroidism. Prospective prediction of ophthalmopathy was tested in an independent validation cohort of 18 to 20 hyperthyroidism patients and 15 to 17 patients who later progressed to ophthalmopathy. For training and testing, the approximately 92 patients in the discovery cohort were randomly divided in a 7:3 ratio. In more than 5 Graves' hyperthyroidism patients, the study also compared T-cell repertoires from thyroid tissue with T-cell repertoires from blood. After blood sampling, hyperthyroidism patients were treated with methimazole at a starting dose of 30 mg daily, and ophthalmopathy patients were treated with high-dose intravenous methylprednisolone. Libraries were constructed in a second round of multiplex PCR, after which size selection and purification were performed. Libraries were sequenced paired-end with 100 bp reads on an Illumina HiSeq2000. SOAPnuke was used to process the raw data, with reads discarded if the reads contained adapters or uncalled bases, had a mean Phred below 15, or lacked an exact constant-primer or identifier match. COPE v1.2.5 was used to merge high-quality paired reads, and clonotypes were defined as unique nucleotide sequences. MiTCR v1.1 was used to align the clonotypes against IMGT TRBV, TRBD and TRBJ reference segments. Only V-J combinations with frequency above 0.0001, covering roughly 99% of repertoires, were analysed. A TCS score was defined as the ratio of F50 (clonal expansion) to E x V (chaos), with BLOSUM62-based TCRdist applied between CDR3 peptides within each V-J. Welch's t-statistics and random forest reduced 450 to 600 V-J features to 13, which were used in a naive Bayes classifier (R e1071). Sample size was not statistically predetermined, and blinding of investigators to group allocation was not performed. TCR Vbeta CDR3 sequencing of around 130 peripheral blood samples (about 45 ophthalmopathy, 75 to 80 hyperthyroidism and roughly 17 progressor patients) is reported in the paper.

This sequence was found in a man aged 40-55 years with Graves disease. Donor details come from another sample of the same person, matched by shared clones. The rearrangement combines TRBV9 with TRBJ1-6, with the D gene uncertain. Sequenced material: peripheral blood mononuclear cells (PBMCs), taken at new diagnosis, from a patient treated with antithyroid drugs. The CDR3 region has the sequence CASSVGPLRDSPLHF. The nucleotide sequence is TGTGCCAGCAGCGTAGGGCCCTTACGGGATTCACCCCTCCACTTT. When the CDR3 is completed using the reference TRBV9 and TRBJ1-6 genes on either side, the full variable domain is DSGVTQTPKHLITATGQRVTLRCSPRSGDLSVYWYQQSLDQGLQFLIQYYNGEERAKGNILERFSAQQFPDLHSELNLSSLELGDSALYFCASSVGPLRDSPLHFGNGTRLTVT.